This record looks at one T cell receptor beta chain sequence and its context. This record belongs to a study of technical replicates of blood from a few donors. CDR1 is MNHNS and CDR2 is SASEGT in the germline V gene. J was trimmed by 2 bases and V by 3 bases; bases with no gene match: 4. The CDR3 consists of 15 residues. The assay was immunoSEQ multiplex PCR, and TCRdb's table has in-frame clones only and misses some. The sample lists tens of thousands of clones; 85% to 95% were seen once. The J gene is TRBJ1-5, the V gene TRBV6-1, with TRBD1 identical over 7 bases. The sample taken for sequencing was T cells isolated from PBMCs. The sequence was collected from a human donor in good health. The CDR3 nucleotides are TGTGCCAGCAGTGAGCAGGGGGGTGGCAATCAGCCCCAGCATTTT. Its translation is CASSEQGGGNQPQHF.